This note documents a single T cell receptor beta chain sequence. Its antigen is not known. Germline assignment: CDR1 MDHEN and CDR2 SYDVKM. The CDR3 covers 15 residues. J gave up 1 base and V 7 bases, and 7 bases lay outside the gene matches. Exposure to brentuximab vedotin varied, and each patient had relapsed following autologous stem cell transplantation. The data stem from a study of PD-1 blockade in classical Hodgkin lymphoma. Clones were read by immunoSEQ multiplex PCR, and TCRdb kept only the in-frame ones, dropping some. The sample consists of around 20,000 clones, 70% to 80% of them appearing once. Overall study results and limits: Nivolumab initiation under 1 year post-ASCT meant exclusion. Reports indicated that newly diagnosed patients had lower baseline TCR diversity than healthy donors did. CD4+ but not CD8+ TCR diversity rose significantly by C4D1.

The receptor comes from a human donor with classical Hodgkin lymphoma. This specimen consisted of peripheral blood mononuclear cells (PBMCs), obtained before the second cycle of nivolumab. The J gene is TRBJ1-3, the V gene TRBV28, with 7 bases lining up with TRBD1. The CDR3 loop is CASTLDRLSGNTIYF. CDR3 bases: TGTGCCAGCACCCTGGACAGGTTATCTGGAAACACCATATATTTT.